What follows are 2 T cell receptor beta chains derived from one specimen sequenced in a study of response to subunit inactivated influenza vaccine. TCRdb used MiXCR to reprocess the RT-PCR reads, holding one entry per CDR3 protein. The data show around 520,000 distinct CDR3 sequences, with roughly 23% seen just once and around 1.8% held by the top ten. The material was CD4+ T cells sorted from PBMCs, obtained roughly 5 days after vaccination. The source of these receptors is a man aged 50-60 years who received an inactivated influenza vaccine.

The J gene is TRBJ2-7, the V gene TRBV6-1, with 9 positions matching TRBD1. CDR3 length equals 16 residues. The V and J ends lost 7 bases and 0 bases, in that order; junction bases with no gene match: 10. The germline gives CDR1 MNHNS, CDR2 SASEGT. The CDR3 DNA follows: TGTGCCAGCACCGAATTCCCGGGACAGGGCTCCTACGAGCAGTACTTC. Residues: CASTEFPGQGSYEQYF.

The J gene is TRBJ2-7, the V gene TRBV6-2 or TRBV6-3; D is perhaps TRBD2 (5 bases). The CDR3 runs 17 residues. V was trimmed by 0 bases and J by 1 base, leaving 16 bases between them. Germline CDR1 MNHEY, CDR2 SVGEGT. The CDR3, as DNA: TGTGCCAGCAGTTACTCGAGCGGAATGCAGGCATCCTACGAGCAGTACTTC. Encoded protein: CASSYSSGMQASYEQYF.